These 26 T cell receptor beta chains were all obtained from the same sample, sequenced in a study of spatial heterogeneity in lung cancer. A single record per CDR3 protein comes from TCRdb applying MiXCR to the 5' RACE reads. This table has some 23,000 distinct CDR3 sequences, approximately 7.2% appearing once. Time point defined: sample taken at primary tumor resection. The input material, whole RNA from tumor, nontumor lung or frozen PBMC, was sequenced unsorted. The material sequenced was PBMCs, taken at surgery. These receptors all come from a male donor with early-stage non-small cell lung cancer.

There are many counts of this clonotype. The chain links TRBV7-2 to TRBJ1-1, with D tentatively TRBD1 (5 bases). V lost 1 base to trimming and J lost 11 bases, with 17 bases between them. Germline V gives CDR1 SGHTA, CDR2 FQGNSA. The CDR3 sequence is 14 residues long. The CDR3 coding sequence is TGTGCCAGCAGCTTAGATATGGGCGGGACTGCTGCTTTCTTT. Translation: CASSLDMGGTAAFF.

At least ten counts were recorded for this clonotype. The chain combines TRBV12-3 or TRBV12-4 with TRBJ2-2, with 7 bases matching TRBD1. The CDR3 extends over 16 amino acids. The ends lost 10 bases at V and 0 bases at J; junction bases unmatched: 11. The DNA of the CDR3 is TGTGCCACCTCTTCCGGGACAGACGCGAACACCGGGGAGCTGTTTTTT. Protein: CATSSGTDANTGELFF.

This clonotype came up a few times. This chain connects TRBV19 to TRBJ2-7; tentative D call: TRBD1 (5 bases). The CDR3 consists of 12 residues. Germline CDR1 is LNHDA and CDR2 is SQIVND (reference sequence). CDR3: CAQGQGSYEQYV. As DNA, the CDR3 is TGTGCGCAAGGGCAGGGTTCCTACGAGCAGTACGTC.

The CDR3 DNA reads as TGTGCCAGCAGCGACACAGGGGAGTTTCTGTGGGAAACCACAGATACGCAGTATTTT. This encodes CASSDTGEFLWETTDTQYF. The chain carries TRBV5-4 and TRBJ2-3, with 7 bases lining up with TRBD1. The CDR3 covers 19 residues. The V and J ends lost 4 bases and 2 bases, in that order; junction bases with no gene match: 19. Germline lookup yields CDR1 SGHNT and CDR2 YYREEE (reference sequence).

This clonotype was detected only a few times. The chain is built from TRBV7-9 and TRBJ2-1, with 11 bases fitting TRBD2. The CDR3 runs to 15 residues. Germline CDR1 reads SEHNR; CDR2 reads FQNEAQ (reference sequence). Germline trimming cut 5 bases from V and 9 bases from J; bases unmatched to any gene: 9. The CDR3 loop reads CASSKGLADPSEQFF. In DNA form, the CDR3 reads TGTGCCAGCAGCAAGGGACTAGCGGACCCCAGTGAGCAGTTCTTC.

The chain carries TRBV6-6 and TRBJ1-4; TRBD1 agrees at 7 bases. The germline V gene encodes CDR1 MNHNY and CDR2 SVGAGI (reference sequence). After removal of 7 bases from V and 8 bases from J, the junction contained 13 bases not matched to a gene. The CDR3 has 15 amino acids. CDR3 bases: TGTGCCAGCACTTCAGGGGACAGCTGGGAAGAAAAACTGTTTTTT. This gives the protein CASTSGDSWEEKLFF.

This clonotype has ten or more counts. V is TRBV11-2 and J is TRBJ2-1, with D perhaps matching TRBD2 (5 bases). V lost 0 bases and J 6 bases, leaving 12 bases between the germline ends. CDR3 length equals 15 residues. Germline CDR1 is SGHAT and CDR2 is FQNNGV. For the CDR3, the DNA is TGTGCCAGCAGCTTAGAGAGGGTAGCGTCCAATGAGCAGTTCTTC. This codes for CASSLERVASNEQFF.

The chain has TRBV11-2 and TRBJ2-6; 11 bases are a match to TRBD1. V dropped 5 bases and J dropped 2; count of bases not matched to a gene: 5. The germline V gene encodes CDR1 SGHAT and CDR2 FQNNGV. This CDR3 has 17 residues. As DNA, the CDR3 is TGTGCCAGCAGCCCAGGACAGGGGGCTGCTGGGGCCAACGTCCTGACTTTC. This sequence encodes CASSPGQGAAGANVLTF.

This clonotype has ten or more counts. The chain links TRBV12-3 or TRBV12-4 to TRBJ2-4, with D perhaps TRBD2 (5 bases). V lost 5 bases to trimming and J lost 0 bases, with 14 bases between them. CDR3 length equals 16 residues. CDR3 residues: CASSPQDLLAKNIQYF. The CDR3 nucleotides read TGTGCCAGCAGTCCTCAGGACTTACTAGCCAAAAACATTCAGTACTTC.

This clonotype is large in the sample. The chain recombines TRBV29-1 with TRBJ2-3; 7 nucleotides match TRBD2. V shed 4 bases, J shed 4 bases, and the junction held 8 bases outside the gene matches. The CDR3 length is 14 residues. From germline, CDR1 is SQVTM and CDR2 ANQGSEA. CDR3 nucleotides: TGCAGCGTTGGACTAGCTTCTGGGGCAGATACGCAGTATTTT. This translates into CSVGLASGADTQYF.

This rearrangement joins TRBV6-5 to TRBJ2-7; 9 nucleotides agree with TRBD1. V shed 6 bases and J 1 base; nucleotides not matched to a gene: 4. The CDR3 is made up of 14 amino acids. Germline lookup yields CDR1 MNHEY and CDR2 SVGAGI. The CDR3 spells CASSRDRESYEQYF. The CDR3 coding sequence is TGTGCCAGCAGCCGGGACAGGGAATCCTACGAGCAGTACTTC.

The CDR3 nucleotides read TGTGCCAGCAGGGAGGGACGGCCCTGCGAGCAGTACTTC. It is translated as CASREGRPCEQYF. This rearrangement joins TRBV6-5 to TRBJ2-7; D possibly corresponds to TRBD2 (6 bases). Trimming took 6 bases from V and 6 from J, leaving 15 bases between them. The germline V gene encodes CDR1 MNHEY and CDR2 SVGAGI. The CDR3 extends over 13 amino acids.

This clonotype has ten or more counts. V is TRBV7-9 and J is TRBJ1-2, with a weak D call TRBD1 (6 bases). From germline, CDR1 is SEHNR and CDR2 FQNEAQ (reference sequence). The CDR3 covers 13 residues. Trimming left V 3 bases short and J 6 bases short, with 11 bases between. Here the CDR3 reads CASSFSGEDGYTF. In DNA, the CDR3 is TGTGCCAGCAGCTTTTCAGGGGAGGATGGCTACACCTTC. Complete variable domain (other parts from reference TRBV7-9 and TRBJ1-2): DTGVSQNPRHKITKRGQNVTFRCDPISEHNRLYWYRQTLGQGPEFLTYFQNEAQLEKSRLLSDRFSAERPKGSFSTLEIQRTEQGDSAMYLCASSFSGEDGYTFGSGTRLTVV.

This clonotype occurred many times. The chain employs TRBV5-1 and TRBJ1-1; the match to TRBD1 covers 12 bases. The germline V gene encodes CDR1 SGHRS and CDR2 YFSETQ. The trim removed 2 bases at V and 0 bases at J, leaving 8 bases unmatched. This CDR3 is 18 amino acids long. CDR3 region: CASSFWGQGAVMNTEAFF. Here the CDR3 DNA reads TGCGCCAGCAGCTTCTGGGGACAGGGGGCTGTAATGAACACTGAAGCTTTCTTT.

This clonotype was recorded many times. The chain links TRBV28 to TRBJ2-7; TRBD2 agrees at 10 bases. The CDR3 is made up of 14 amino acids. V trimming: 3 bases; J trimming: 5 bases; junction bases outside the gene matches: 4. Germline loops: CDR1 MDHEN, CDR2 SYDVKM. DNA of the CDR3: TGTGCCAGCAGTTTTGGAGCGGGGGGGCACGAGCAGTACGTC. Residues: CASSFGAGGHEQYV.

This clonotype was counted ten times or more. The V and J genes are TRBV29-1 and TRBJ2-5; D uncertain. The CDR3 consists of 12 residues. Germline assignment: CDR1 SQVTM and CDR2 ANQGSEA. V dropped 4 bases and J dropped 1 base, with 7 bases sitting between them. CDR3 sequence (DNA): TGCAGCGTTGTAGGAGCCCAAGAGACCCAGTACTTC. Amino acid sequence: CSVVGAQETQYF.

This chain joins TRBV10-3 and TRBJ1-4; maybe TRBD1 (6 bases). The germline gives CDR1 ENHRY, CDR2 SYGVKD. Trimming took 3 bases from V and 6 from J, leaving 11 bases between them. The CDR3 extends over 14 amino acids. CDR3 in amino acids: CAISDDRTYEKLFF. The DNA of the CDR3 is TGTGCCATCAGTGACGACAGGACCTATGAAAAACTGTTTTTT.

The rearrangement joins TRBV6-5 to TRBJ1-1; D call uncertain. The germline V gene encodes CDR1 MNHEY and CDR2 SVGAGI. V lost 6 bases, J lost 1 base, and 9 bases lay in between. The CDR3 loop spans 13 amino acids. Written as DNA, the CDR3 is TGTGCCAGCAGGATATATTGGAACACTGAAGCTTTCTTT. It translates to CASRIYWNTEAFF.

This sequence joins TRBV5-1 and TRBJ2-1, with TRBD2 matching 8 bases. Looked up from germline, CDR1 is SGHRS and CDR2 is YFSETQ. The CDR3 contains 16 residues. V lost 0 bases, J lost 7 bases, and 9 bases stayed unmatched. The CDR3 protein is CASSLDAGGGGNEQFF. The CDR3 DNA reads as TGCGCCAGCAGCTTGGACGCGGGAGGAGGCGGAAATGAGCAGTTCTTC.

V gene TRBV7-8 combines with J gene TRBJ1-1; D is uncertain. This CDR3 is 15 amino acids long. In germline, CDR1 is SGHVS, CDR2 FQNEAQ. V dropped 1 base and J dropped 2 bases, with 11 bases sitting between them. CDR3 bases: TGTGCCAGCAGCTTAGGATCTCTAGATAACACTGAAGCTTTCTTT. The encoded protein is CASSLGSLDNTEAFF. Combining the CDR3 with reference TRBV7-8 and TRBJ1-1 gives the whole variable domain GAGVSQSPRYKVAKRGQDVALRCDPISGHVSLFWYQQALGQGPEFLTYFQNEAQLDKSGLPSDRFFAERPEGSVSTLKIQRTQQEDSAVYLCASSLGSLDNTEAFFGQGTRLTVV.

Many counts were recorded for this clonotype. The rearrangement links TRBV11-2 to TRBJ1-6, with unresolved D. Germline V gene sequence: CDR1 SGHAT, CDR2 FQNNGV. The CDR3 loop spans 12 amino acids. The germline V and J ends were trimmed by 3 bases and 10 bases, with 7 bases remaining between them. The CDR3, as DNA: TGTGCCAGCAGCTTGGGTTACTCACCCCTCCACTTT. Its protein product is CASSLGYSPLHF.

This clonotype was seen ten or more times. The chain carries TRBV2 and TRBJ1-2; 7 bases line up with TRBD1. CDR3 length: 13 amino acids. In germline, CDR1 is SNHLY, CDR2 FYNNEI. The V segment lost 1 base and the J segment 8 bases; nucleotides outside the gene matches: 4. The CDR3 DNA is TGTGCCAGCAGTGAAGAAGGGGGCTACGGCTACACCTTC. Translation gives CASSEEGGYGYTF.

V gene TRBV19 combines with J gene TRBJ2-1, with a possible D match to TRBD2 (5 bases). Germline V lookup: CDR1 LNHDA, CDR2 SQIVND (reference sequence). The CDR3 contains 16 residues. Trimming took 6 bases from V and 5 from J, leaving 20 bases between them. CDR3 nucleotides: TGTGCCAGTAGGGGAAGCGGCCGCACGACGAACAATGAGCAGTTCTTC. This encodes CASRGSGRTTNNEQFF.

This clonotype occurred many times. DNA for the CDR3: TGCGCCAGCAGCTTGGAAGGGGGGCTGATTCTGGAAGCTTTCTTT. The encoded protein is CASSLEGGLILEAFF. The J gene is TRBJ1-1, the V gene TRBV5-1; possibly TRBD1 for D (6 bases). CDR1 and CDR2 from the germline V gene are SGHRS and YFSETQ. V was cut by 0 bases and J by 8 bases, with 17 bases left in between. The CDR3 sequence is 15 residues long.

This clonotype was counted many times. The CDR3 spells CASKTRGGYTF. The CDR3 DNA sequence: TGTGCCAGCAAAACCAGGGGTGGCTACACCTTC. The rearrangement joins TRBV28 to TRBJ1-2, with D perhaps TRBD1 (6 bases). CDR3 length equals 11 residues. Germline V gene data show CDR1 as MDHEN and CDR2 as SYDVKM. Trimming cost V 7 bases and J 7 bases, with 10 bases left between them.

This clonotype was detected many times. The chain is built from TRBV18 and TRBJ1-4; D is uncertain. The germline CDR1 and CDR2 sequences are KGHSH and LQKENI. The V and J ends lost 2 bases and 2 bases respectively, with 6 bases between them. This CDR3 has 14 amino acids. CDR3 protein: CASSPRQTNEKLFF. The CDR3 DNA sequence: TGTGCCAGCTCACCAAGGCAGACTAATGAAAAACTGTTTTTT.